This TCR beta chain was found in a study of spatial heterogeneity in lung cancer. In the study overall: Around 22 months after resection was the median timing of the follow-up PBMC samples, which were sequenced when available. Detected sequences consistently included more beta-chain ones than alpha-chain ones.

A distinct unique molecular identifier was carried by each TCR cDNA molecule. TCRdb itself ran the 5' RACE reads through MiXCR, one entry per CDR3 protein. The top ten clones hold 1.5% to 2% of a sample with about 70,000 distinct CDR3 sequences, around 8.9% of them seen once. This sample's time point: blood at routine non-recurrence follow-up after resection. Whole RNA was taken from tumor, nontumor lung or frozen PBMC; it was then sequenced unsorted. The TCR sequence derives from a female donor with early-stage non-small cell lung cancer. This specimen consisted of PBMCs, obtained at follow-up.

The CDR3 nucleotides read TGTGCCAGCAGCGTAGGTTCTAGCGGGACCTACGAGCAGTACTTC. It yields the protein CASSVGSSGTYEQYF. The rearrangement uses TRBV9 and TRBJ2-7; 9 nucleotides agree with TRBD2. In germline, CDR1 is SGDLS, CDR2 YYNGEE. V lost 0 bases to trimming and J lost 2 bases; unmatched junction nucleotides: 3. The CDR3 totals 15 residues.